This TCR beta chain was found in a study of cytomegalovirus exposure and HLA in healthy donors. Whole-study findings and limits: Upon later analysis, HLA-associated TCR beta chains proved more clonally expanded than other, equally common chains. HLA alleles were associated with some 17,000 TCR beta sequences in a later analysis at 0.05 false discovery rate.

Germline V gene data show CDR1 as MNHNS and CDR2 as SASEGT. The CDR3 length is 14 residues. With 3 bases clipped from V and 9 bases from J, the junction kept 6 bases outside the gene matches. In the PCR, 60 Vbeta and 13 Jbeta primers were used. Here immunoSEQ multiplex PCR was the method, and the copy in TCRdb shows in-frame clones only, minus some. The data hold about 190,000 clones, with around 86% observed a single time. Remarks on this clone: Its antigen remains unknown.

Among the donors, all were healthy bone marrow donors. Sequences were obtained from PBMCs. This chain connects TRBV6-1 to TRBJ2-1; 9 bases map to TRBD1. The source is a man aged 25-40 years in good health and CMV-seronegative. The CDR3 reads CASSEFTGQGEQFF. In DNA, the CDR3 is TGTGCCAGCAGTGAGTTTACGGGACAGGGTGAGCAGTTCTTC.